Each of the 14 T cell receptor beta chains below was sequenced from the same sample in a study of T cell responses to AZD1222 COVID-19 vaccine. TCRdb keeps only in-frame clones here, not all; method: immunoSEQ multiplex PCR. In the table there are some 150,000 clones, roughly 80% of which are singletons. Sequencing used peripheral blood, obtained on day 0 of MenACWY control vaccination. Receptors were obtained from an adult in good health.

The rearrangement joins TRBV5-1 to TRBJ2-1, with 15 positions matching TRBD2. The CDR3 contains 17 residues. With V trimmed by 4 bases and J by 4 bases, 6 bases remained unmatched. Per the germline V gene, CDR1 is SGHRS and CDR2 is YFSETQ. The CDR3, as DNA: TGCGCCAGCAGCCTAGGGACTAGCGGGGGGTTATACAATGAGCAGTTCTTC. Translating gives CASSLGTSGGLYNEQFF.

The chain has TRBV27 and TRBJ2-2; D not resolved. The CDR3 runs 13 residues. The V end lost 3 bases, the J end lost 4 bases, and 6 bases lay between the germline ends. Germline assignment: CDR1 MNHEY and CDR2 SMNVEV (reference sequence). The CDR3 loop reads CASSFMSTGELFF. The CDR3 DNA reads TGTGCCAGCAGTTTTATGAGCACCGGGGAGCTGTTTTTT.

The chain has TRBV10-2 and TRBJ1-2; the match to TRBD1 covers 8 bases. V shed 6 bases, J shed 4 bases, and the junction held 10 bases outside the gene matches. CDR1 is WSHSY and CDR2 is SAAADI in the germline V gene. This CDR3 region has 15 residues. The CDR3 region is CASRTDREGPYGYTF. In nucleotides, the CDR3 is TGCGCCAGCAGGACGGACAGGGAGGGGCCCTATGGCTACACCTTC.

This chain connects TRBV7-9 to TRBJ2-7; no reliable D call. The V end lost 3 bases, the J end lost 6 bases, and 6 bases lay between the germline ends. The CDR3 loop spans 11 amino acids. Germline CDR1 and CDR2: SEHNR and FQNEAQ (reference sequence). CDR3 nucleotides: TGTGCCAGCAGCTTCGGCTCCGAGCAGTACTTC. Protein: CASSFGSEQYF.

In DNA form, the CDR3 reads TGTGCCAGCAGTTACGCTGCGGGGGAGCAGTTCTTC. Translated: CASSYAAGEQFF. The chain joins TRBV6-2 or TRBV6-3 to TRBJ2-1; the D gene is possibly TRBD2 (6 bases). V was trimmed by 2 bases and J by 10 bases, leaving 9 bases between them. The germline V gene encodes CDR1 MNHEY and CDR2 SVGEGT. CDR3 length: 12 residues.

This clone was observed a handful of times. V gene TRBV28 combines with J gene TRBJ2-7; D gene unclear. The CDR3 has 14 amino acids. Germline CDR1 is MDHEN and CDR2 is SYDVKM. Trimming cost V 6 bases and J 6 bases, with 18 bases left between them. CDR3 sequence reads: CASSSGPEIAEQYV. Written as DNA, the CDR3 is TGTGCCAGCAGCTCCGGACCGGAAATAGCCGAGCAGTACGTC.

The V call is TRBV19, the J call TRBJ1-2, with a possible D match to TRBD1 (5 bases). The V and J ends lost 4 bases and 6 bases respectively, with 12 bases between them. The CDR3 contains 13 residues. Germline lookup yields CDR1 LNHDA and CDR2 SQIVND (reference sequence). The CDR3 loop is CASSRGGVDGYTF. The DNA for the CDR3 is TGTGCCAGTAGTAGGGGCGGGGTCGATGGCTACACCTTC.

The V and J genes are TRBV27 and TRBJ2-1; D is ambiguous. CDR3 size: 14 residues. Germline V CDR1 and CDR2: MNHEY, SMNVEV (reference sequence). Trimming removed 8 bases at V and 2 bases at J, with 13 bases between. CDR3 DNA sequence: TGTGCCAGCCGCCCCGGGTCCCCCTACAATGAGCAGTTCTTC. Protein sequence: CASRPGSPYNEQFF.

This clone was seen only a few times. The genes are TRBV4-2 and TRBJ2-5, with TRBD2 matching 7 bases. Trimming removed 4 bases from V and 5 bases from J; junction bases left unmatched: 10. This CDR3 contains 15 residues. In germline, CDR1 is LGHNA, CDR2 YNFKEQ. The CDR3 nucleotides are TGTGCCAGCAGCCGCGGAACAAGCGGGGTGGAGACCCAGTACTTC. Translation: CASSRGTSGVETQYF.

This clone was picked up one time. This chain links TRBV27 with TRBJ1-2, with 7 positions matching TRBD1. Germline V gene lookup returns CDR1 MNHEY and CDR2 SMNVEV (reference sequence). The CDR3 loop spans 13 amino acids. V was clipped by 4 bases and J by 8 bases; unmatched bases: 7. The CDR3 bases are TGTGCCAGCAGTTACCGAGACAGGGCCGGCTACACCTTC. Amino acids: CASSYRDRAGYTF.

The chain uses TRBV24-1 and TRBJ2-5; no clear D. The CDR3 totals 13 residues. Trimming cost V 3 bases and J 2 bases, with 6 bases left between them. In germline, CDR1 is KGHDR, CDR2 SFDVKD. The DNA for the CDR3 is TGTGCCACCAGTGATCCAAAGCAAGAGACCCAGTACTTC. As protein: CATSDPKQETQYF.

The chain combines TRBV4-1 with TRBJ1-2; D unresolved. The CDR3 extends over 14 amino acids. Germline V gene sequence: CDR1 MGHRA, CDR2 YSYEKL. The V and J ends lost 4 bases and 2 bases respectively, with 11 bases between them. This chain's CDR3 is CASSLSEGNYGYTF. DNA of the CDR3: TGCGCCAGCAGCCTCTCGGAAGGGAACTATGGCTACACCTTC.

The CDR3 DNA reads as TGCGCCAGCAGCTTGGTGGAGGGTCTACTGTTTTTT. Amino acids: CASSLVEGLLFF. The chain combines TRBV5-1 with TRBJ2-2; D perhaps matches TRBD2 (6 bases). Between the trimmed V and J ends, which lost 0 bases and 14 bases, there was a span of 11 bases. The germline CDR1 and CDR2 sequences are SGHRS and YFSETQ. The CDR3 is 12 residues long.

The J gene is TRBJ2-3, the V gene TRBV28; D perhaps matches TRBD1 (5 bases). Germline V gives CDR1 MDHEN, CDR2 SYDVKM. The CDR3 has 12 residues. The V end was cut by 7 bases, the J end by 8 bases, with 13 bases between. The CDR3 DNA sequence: TGTGCCAGCACCCCTCCTCAGGGTACGCAGTATTTT. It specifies CASTPPQGTQYF.